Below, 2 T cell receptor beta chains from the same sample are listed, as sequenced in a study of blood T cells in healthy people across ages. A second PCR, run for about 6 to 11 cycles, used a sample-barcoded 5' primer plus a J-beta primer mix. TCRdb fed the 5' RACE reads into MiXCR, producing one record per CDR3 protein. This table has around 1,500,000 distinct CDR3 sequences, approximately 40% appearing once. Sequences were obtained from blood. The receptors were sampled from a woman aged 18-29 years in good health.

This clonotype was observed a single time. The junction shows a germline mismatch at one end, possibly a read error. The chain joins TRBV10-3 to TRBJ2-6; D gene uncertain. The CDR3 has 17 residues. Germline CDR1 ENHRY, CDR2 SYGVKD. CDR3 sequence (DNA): TGTGCCATCGGTGAAGTCGCAGGTAGCTCTGGGGCCAACGTCCTGACTTTC. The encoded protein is CAIGEVAGSSGANVLTF.

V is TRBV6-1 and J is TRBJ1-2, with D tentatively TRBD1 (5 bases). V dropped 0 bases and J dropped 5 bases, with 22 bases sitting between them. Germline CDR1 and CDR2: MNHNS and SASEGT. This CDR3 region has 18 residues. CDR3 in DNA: TGTGCCAGCAGTGAAGCGACGGGTGTCGGGTGGGGCTTTTATGGCTACACCTTC. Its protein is CASSEATGVGWGFYGYTF.